This T cell receptor beta chain originates from a study of cytomegalovirus exposure and HLA in healthy donors. About the research overall: Across under 450 genotyped donors, about 81% landed in the Caucasian-associated ancestry cluster.

This PCR relied on a set of 60 Vbeta primers and 13 Jbeta primers. In the original workflow: Later analysis identified 65 million to 80 million unique TCR beta chains, 9 million to 13 million shared. The repertoire was sequenced with immunoSEQ multiplex PCR; TCRdb's copy has only in-frame clones and lacks some. V, J and clone size reflect that table, while D and trimming were determined from the DNA. The sample lists approximately 90,000 clones; around 77% were seen once. As regards this clone: The antigen remains unidentified.

The ends lost 2 bases at V and 5 bases at J; junction bases unmatched: 3. The CDR3 covers 14 residues. Germline V lookup: CDR1 SEHNR, CDR2 FQNEAQ (reference sequence). Findings and caveats of the study: 87-base-pair reads could not separate some V segments, including TRBV6-2 and TRBV6-3. It was assumed in the presence/absence analyses that sequencing depth was roughly uniform across donors.

This receptor was identified in a man aged 35 to 55 in good health and CMV-seronegative. The sample was PBMCs. The chain joins TRBV7-9 to TRBJ2-5; 9 nucleotides align to TRBD2. In nucleotides, the CDR3 is TGTGCCAGCAGCTTACTAGCGGGATTGGAGACCCAGTACTTC. Translated, it gives CASSLLAGLETQYF.